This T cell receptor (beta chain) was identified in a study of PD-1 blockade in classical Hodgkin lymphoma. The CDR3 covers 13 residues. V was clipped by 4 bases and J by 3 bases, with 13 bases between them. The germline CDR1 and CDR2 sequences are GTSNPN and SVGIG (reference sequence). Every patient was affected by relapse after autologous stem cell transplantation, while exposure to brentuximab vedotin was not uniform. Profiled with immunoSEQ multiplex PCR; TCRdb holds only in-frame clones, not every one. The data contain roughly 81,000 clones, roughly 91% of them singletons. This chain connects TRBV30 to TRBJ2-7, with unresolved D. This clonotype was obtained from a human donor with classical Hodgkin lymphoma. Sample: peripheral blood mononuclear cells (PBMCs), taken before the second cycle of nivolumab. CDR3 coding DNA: TGTGCCTGGACCGACCTGGGGTTCTACGAGCAGTACTTC. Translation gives CAWTDLGFYEQYF.